This TCR beta chain was sequenced for a study of blood T cell repertoires in COVID-19. Background on the study: Donors in the United States, Italy and Spain gave samples during acute or convalescent COVID-19. The cDNA or gDNA used as material had been derived from T cells, B-cell-depleted T cells, or PBMCs.

Original data processing: Amplification of reference gene primers provided the estimated nucleated cell counts. The assay was immunoSEQ multiplex PCR, and TCRdb's table has in-frame clones only and misses some. V, J and clone size reflect that table, while D and trimming were determined from the DNA. The sample has some 200,000 clones; approximately 87% are singletons. Germline CDR1 and CDR2: LGHNT and FRNRAP. The J segment lost 5 bases and the V segment lost 4 bases, leaving 7 bases of the junction unmatched. This CDR3 has 14 amino acids. The chain combines TRBV12-5 with TRBJ1-1; 7 bases line up with TRBD1. Sequenced: peripheral blood. The receptor was derived from a woman under 30 who had recovered from COVID-19. CDR3 bases: TGTGCTAGTGGTTCCCACTTACAGGGGACTGAAGCTTTCTTT. Amino acids: CASGSHLQGTEAFF.